The 26 T cell receptor beta chains in this list originate from one sample, sequenced in a study of blood T cells in healthy people across ages. Primers used in a second PCR of about 6 to 11 cycles were a sample-barcoded 5' primer and a J-beta primer mix. TCRdb passed the 5' RACE reads through MiXCR, listing each CDR3 protein once. Found here are 1 million to 1.2 million distinct CDR3 sequences, roughly two fifths of them singletons; the top ten hold around 14%. What was sequenced was blood. The receptors derive from a man aged 18 to 30 in good health.

This sequence joins TRBV9 and TRBJ2-2; D remains unclear. Germline CDR1 is SGDLS and CDR2 is YYNGEE. There are 14 residues in the CDR3. The ends were cut back, 3 bases at V and 4 bases at J, with 10 bases in the middle. CDR3 DNA: TGTGCCAGCAGCGCCCGACCGAGCACCGGGGAGCTGTTTTTT. Its translation: CASSARPSTGELFF.

The gene calls are TRBV6-5 and TRBJ2-1; 7 positions match TRBD1. J gave up 4 bases and V 6 bases, and 12 bases lay outside the gene matches. In germline, CDR1 is MNHEY, CDR2 SVGAGI. The CDR3 is made up of 16 amino acids. This chain's CDR3 is CASRTIYGQDYNEQFF. The DNA for the CDR3 is TGTGCCAGCAGGACAATATACGGACAGGATTACAATGAGCAGTTCTTC.

This chain joins TRBV4-2 and TRBJ1-6; a possible D gene is TRBD1 (5 bases). V gave up 0 bases and J gave up 7 bases, with 19 bases separating them. Per the germline V gene, CDR1 is LGHNA and CDR2 is YNFKEQ. CDR3 length: 18 residues. CDR3 residues: CASSQEKAAGTVNSPLHF. The CDR3 coding sequence is TGTGCCAGCAGCCAAGAAAAGGCTGCCGGGACGGTAAATTCACCCCTCCACTTT.

In its sample, this clonotype was seen a few times. The rearrangement joins TRBV6-5 to TRBJ1-2, with D maybe TRBD1 (6 bases). The germline V gene encodes CDR1 MNHEY and CDR2 SVGAGI. This CDR3 spans 12 amino acids. The V gene lost 9 bases and the J gene lost 3 bases, with 11 bases spanning the gap. The CDR3 loop reads CASRTVHYGYTF. In DNA form, the CDR3 reads TGTGCCAGTCGGACAGTTCACTATGGCTACACCTTC.

In this sample, this clonotype turned up once. CDR3 nucleotides: TGCAGTGCTAGAGGGTTCGTTGGCGGCACTGAAGCTTTCTTT. Translated: CSARGFVGGTEAFF. The chain couples TRBV20-1 to TRBJ1-1; D unclear. The V gene's germline CDR1 is DFQATT and CDR2 SNEGSKA (reference sequence). Trimming stripped 1 base from V and 4 bases from J, with 13 bases between. The CDR3 loop spans 14 amino acids.

This clonotype came up a few times. The chain has TRBV14 and TRBJ2-7; D is possibly TRBD2 (6 bases). CDR3 length: 16 residues. The germline CDR1 and CDR2 sequences are SGHDN and FVKESK. Deletions cut 0 bases from V and 0 bases from J, with 12 bases between. The CDR3 loop reads CASSQEGGSSSYEQYF. CDR3 DNA sequence: TGTGCCAGCAGCCAAGAGGGAGGAAGCAGCTCCTACGAGCAGTACTTC.

This chain uses TRBV9 with TRBJ2-7; D is unclear. V lost 3 bases to trimming and J lost 2 bases, with 9 bases between them. This CDR3 is 13 amino acids long. From germline, CDR1 is SGDLS and CDR2 YYNGEE. The CDR3 nucleotides read TGTGCCAGCAGCGGGGGTTCAGCCTACGAGCAGTACTTC. Translating gives CASSGGSAYEQYF.

The chain has TRBV29-1 and TRBJ1-1; 7 bases match TRBD1. Germline loops: CDR1 SQVTM, CDR2 ANQGSEA. V was pared by 7 bases and J by 5 bases, with 10 bases of the junction left unmatched. The CDR3 covers 13 residues. The CDR3 spells CSGEQGQGTEAFF. The CDR3 coding sequence is TGCAGCGGAGAACAGGGGCAGGGGACTGAAGCTTTCTTT.

The V and J genes are TRBV6-6 and TRBJ2-5; perhaps TRBD1 as D (6 bases). The CDR3 spans 13 residues. V was trimmed by 6 bases and J by 11 bases, leaving 19 bases between them. Looked up from germline, CDR1 is MNHNY and CDR2 is SVGAGI (reference sequence). The DNA of the CDR3 is TGTGCCAGCAGAGCCGGGACACTCAAGCCTCAGTACTTC. This codes for CASRAGTLKPQYF.

This sequence joins TRBV5-1 and TRBJ2-2; TRBD1 agrees at 7 bases. The V segment lost 10 bases and the J segment 1 base; nucleotides outside the gene matches: 4. In germline, CDR1 is SGHRS, CDR2 YFSETQ. CDR3 length: 13 residues. The DNA for the CDR3 is TGCGCCGCCGGGACAGAGAACACCGGGGAGCTGTTTTTT. Amino acids: CAAGTENTGELFF.

The chain is built from TRBV4-2 and TRBJ2-5; 13 nucleotides agree with TRBD2. The V and J ends lost 3 bases and 2 bases, in that order; junction bases with no gene match: 6. Germline CDR1 reads LGHNA; CDR2 reads YNFKEQ. This CDR3 has 17 residues. CDR3 nucleotide sequence: TGTGCCAGCAGCCAGACTGGACTAGCGGGGGAGCAAGAGACCCAGTACTTC. Translated: CASSQTGLAGEQETQYF.

This chain uses TRBV12-3 or TRBV12-4 with TRBJ2-2, with 8 bases that match TRBD1. V lost 7 bases to trimming and J lost 3 bases; unmatched junction nucleotides: 10. This CDR3 is built from 16 residues. The CDR3 protein is CASTVDRGIDTGELFF. The CDR3 DNA reads TGTGCCAGCACCGTCGACAGGGGTATCGACACCGGGGAGCTGTTTTTT.

The chain recombines TRBV20-1 with TRBJ1-5; no clear D. The V gene's germline CDR1 is DFQATT and CDR2 SNEGSKA (reference sequence). The V and J ends lost 3 bases and 1 base respectively, with 10 bases between them. The CDR3 runs 14 residues. CDR3 sequence (DNA): TGCAGTGCTAGTGCAGCCCAAAGCAATCAGCCCCAGCATTTT. It codes for CSASAAQSNQPQHF.

The chain links TRBV4-3 to TRBJ2-1; 7 bases fit TRBD2. The CDR3 contains 15 residues. Germline CDR1 reads LGHNA; CDR2 reads YSLEER. With 1 base clipped from V and 4 bases from J, the junction kept 4 bases outside the gene matches. The CDR3: CASSQGTAGYNEQFF. CDR3 DNA: TGCGCCAGCAGCCAAGGTACAGCGGGGTACAATGAGCAGTTCTTC.

V is TRBV6-6 and J is TRBJ1-1, with 7 bases aligning to TRBD1. CDR3 length: 15 residues. V dropped 1 base and J dropped 3; count of bases not matched to a gene: 5. CDR1 is MNHNY, CDR2 SVGAGI, per germline (reference sequence). The CDR3 DNA is TGTGCCAGCAGTTACTTCATCGGGACAGACACTGAAGCTTTCTTT. It encodes CASSYFIGTDTEAFF.

V usage is TRBV28 and J usage is TRBJ1-5; 11 bases are shared with TRBD1. Germline lookup yields CDR1 MDHEN and CDR2 SYDVKM. Germline trimming cut 0 bases from V and 5 bases from J; bases unmatched to any gene: 6. The CDR3 is 17 amino acids. CDR3 protein: CASSLWDRGPQDQPQHF. In nucleotides, the CDR3 is TGTGCCAGCAGTTTATGGGACAGGGGGCCTCAAGATCAGCCCCAGCATTTT.

The chain links TRBV5-1 to TRBJ1-4, with unresolved D. V lost 5 bases, J lost 3 bases, and 5 bases lay in between. The length of the CDR3 is 12 residues. From germline, CDR1 is SGHRS and CDR2 YFSETQ. The CDR3 protein is CASRRANEKLFF. The DNA of the CDR3 is TGCGCCAGCAGACGAGCTAATGAAAAACTGTTTTTT.

At least ten counts were recorded for this clonotype. This chain connects TRBV20-1 to TRBJ2-3, with unresolved D. Per germline, CDR1 DFQATT and CDR2 SNEGSKA (reference sequence). This CDR3 is built from 12 residues. Trimming left V 6 bases short and J 4 bases short, with 11 bases between. This chain's CDR3 is CSAPIEADTQYF. Here the CDR3 DNA reads TGCAGTGCGCCAATAGAGGCAGATACGCAGTATTTT.

V is TRBV28 and J is TRBJ2-4; 9 bases match TRBD1. Germline V gene sequence: CDR1 MDHEN, CDR2 SYDVKM. The V gene end was trimmed by 5 bases and the J gene end by 1 base; junction bases not matched to a gene: 6. The CDR3 consists of 16 residues. CDR3 DNA sequence: TGTGCCAGCAGTCGGACAGGGGAGTTTGCCAAAAACATTCAGTACTTC. This sequence encodes CASSRTGEFAKNIQYF. Complete variable domain (other parts from reference TRBV28 and TRBJ2-4): DVKVTQSSRYLVKRTGEKVFLECVQDMDHENMFWYRQDPGLGLRLIYFSYDVKMKEKGDIPEGYSVSREKKERFSLILESASTNQTSMYLCASSRTGEFAKNIQYFGAGTRLSVL.

The chain couples TRBV20-1 to TRBJ2-7; 7 bases match TRBD2. The CDR3 has 14 amino acids. The germline V gene has CDR1 DFQATT and CDR2 SNEGSKA (reference sequence). V was clipped by 6 bases and J by 7 bases; unmatched bases: 15. The CDR3 bases are TGCAGTGCCCCCAACGGGGGGATCTACAATGAGCAGTACTTC. It yields the protein CSAPNGGIYNEQYF.

The chain couples TRBV6-5 to TRBJ2-7; D is possibly TRBD2 (5 bases). The CDR3 totals 13 residues. V was trimmed by 4 bases and J by 6 bases, leaving 13 bases between them. CDR1 is MNHEY and CDR2 is SVGAGI in the germline V gene. Written as DNA, the CDR3 is TGTGCCAGCAGTTCCTACACCGGAGGCGAGCAGTACTTC. Its protein product is CASSSYTGGEQYF.

The rearrangement links TRBV12-3 or TRBV12-4 to TRBJ2-6; D is possibly TRBD1 (6 bases). This CDR3 has 18 amino acids. V was clipped by 0 bases and J by 4 bases, with 16 bases between them. DNA for the CDR3: TGTGCCAGCAGTTTAGCAAACAGGGTCTTTGCCGGGGCCAACGTCCTGACTTTC. Translated, it gives CASSLANRVFAGANVLTF.

This clonotype has a handful of counts. The chain joins TRBV2 to TRBJ1-1; no definite D call. Trimming left V 0 bases short and J 9 bases short, with 8 bases between. CDR3 size: 12 residues. CDR1 and CDR2 (germline): SNHLY, FYNNEI. The CDR3 sequence: CASSEATLKAFF. The CDR3 coding sequence is TGTGCCAGCAGTGAAGCGACTCTAAAAGCTTTCTTT.

The genes are TRBV14 and TRBJ1-2; 8 nucleotides line up with TRBD1. This CDR3 comprises 15 residues. CDR1 is SGHDN and CDR2 is FVKESK in the germline V gene. V shed 3 bases, J shed 6 bases, and the junction held 9 bases outside the gene matches. For the CDR3, the DNA is TGTGCCAGCAGCCAGGGCCAGGGGGCTTATGATGGCTACACCTTC. Translating gives CASSQGQGAYDGYTF.

The chain uses TRBV20-1 and TRBJ2-3; 8 nucleotides match TRBD1. V shed 2 bases, J shed 0 bases, and the junction held 19 bases outside the gene matches. The CDR3 covers 20 residues. Germline CDR1 and CDR2: DFQATT and SNEGSKA (reference sequence). CDR3 region: CSARPVSTGAALTSTDTQYF. The CDR3 DNA sequence: TGCAGTGCTAGACCCGTCTCGACAGGGGCCGCCTTAACTAGCACAGATACGCAGTATTTT.

Only a few counts were recorded for this clonotype. This chain joins TRBV2 and TRBJ2-1; unclear D gene. This CDR3 region has 12 residues. CDR1 SNHLY and CDR2 FYNNEI come from the germline V gene. V shed 7 bases and J shed 4 bases, with 8 bases lying between them. The CDR3 region is CASNMGYNEQFF. CDR3 DNA: TGTGCCAGCAATATGGGGTACAATGAGCAGTTCTTC.